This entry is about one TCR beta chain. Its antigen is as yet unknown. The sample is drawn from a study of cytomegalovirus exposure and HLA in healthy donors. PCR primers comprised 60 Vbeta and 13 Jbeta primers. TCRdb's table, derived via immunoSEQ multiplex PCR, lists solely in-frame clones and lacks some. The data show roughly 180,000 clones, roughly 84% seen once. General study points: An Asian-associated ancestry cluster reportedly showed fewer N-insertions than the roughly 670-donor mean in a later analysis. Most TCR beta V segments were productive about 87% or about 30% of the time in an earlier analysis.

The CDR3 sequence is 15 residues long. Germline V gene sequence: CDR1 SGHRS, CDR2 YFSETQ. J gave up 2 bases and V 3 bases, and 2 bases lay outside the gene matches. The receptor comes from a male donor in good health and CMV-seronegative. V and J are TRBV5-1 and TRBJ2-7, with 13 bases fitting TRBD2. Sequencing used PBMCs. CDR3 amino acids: CASSYGTSGTYEQYF. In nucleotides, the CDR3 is TGCGCCAGCAGCTATGGGACTAGCGGGACCTACGAGCAGTACTTC.